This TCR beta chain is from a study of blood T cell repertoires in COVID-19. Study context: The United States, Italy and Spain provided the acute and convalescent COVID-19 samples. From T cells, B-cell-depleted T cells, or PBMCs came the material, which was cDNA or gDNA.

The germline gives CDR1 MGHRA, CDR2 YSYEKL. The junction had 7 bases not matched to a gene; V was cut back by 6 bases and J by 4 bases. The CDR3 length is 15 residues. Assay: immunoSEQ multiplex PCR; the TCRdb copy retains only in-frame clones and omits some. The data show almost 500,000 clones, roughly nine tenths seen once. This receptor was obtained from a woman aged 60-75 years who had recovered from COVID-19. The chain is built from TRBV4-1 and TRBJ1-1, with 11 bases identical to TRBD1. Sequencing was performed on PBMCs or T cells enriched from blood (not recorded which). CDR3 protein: CASRRPGTGGTEAFF. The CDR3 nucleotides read TGCGCCAGCAGACGTCCCGGGACAGGGGGCACTGAAGCTTTCTTT.